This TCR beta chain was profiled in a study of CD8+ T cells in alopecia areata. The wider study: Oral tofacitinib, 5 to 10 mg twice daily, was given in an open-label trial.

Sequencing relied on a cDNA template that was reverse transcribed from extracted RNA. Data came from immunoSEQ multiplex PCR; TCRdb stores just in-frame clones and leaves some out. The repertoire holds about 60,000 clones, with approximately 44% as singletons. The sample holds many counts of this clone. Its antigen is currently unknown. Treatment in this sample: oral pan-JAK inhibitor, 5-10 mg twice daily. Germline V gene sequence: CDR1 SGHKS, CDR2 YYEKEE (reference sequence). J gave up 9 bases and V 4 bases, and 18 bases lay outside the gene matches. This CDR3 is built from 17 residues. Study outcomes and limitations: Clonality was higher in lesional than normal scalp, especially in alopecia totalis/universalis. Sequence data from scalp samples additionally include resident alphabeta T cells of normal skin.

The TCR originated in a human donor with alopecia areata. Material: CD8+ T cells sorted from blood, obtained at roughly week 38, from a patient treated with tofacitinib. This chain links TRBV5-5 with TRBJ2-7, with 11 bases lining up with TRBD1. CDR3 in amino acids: CASSQVALGTGGLGQYF. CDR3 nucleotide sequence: TGTGCCAGCAGCCAAGTAGCCCTCGGGACAGGGGGTTTGGGGCAGTACTTC.